This T cell receptor beta chain was found in a study of blood T cells in healthy people across ages. The CDR3 consists of 18 residues. Germline CDR1 SGHKS, CDR2 YYEKEE (reference sequence). V was pared by 1 base and J by 2 bases, with 13 bases of the junction left unmatched. The second PCR ran roughly 6 to 11 cycles with a sample-barcoded 5' primer and J-beta primers. TCRdb reanalysed the 5' RACE reads using MiXCR and keeps one entry per CDR3 protein. The data hold around 970,000 distinct CDR3 sequences, with 51% observed a single time. Healthy Caucasian individuals from Russia aged about 6 to 95 served as donors. Each sample gave at least 6 million isolated PBMCs.

The receptor was isolated from a woman in her sixties in good health. Sample: blood. The V and J genes are TRBV5-5 and TRBJ2-3, with 7 bases lining up with TRBD2. CDR3 sequence reads: CASSLWDYHVFHTDTQYF. The CDR3 DNA reads TGTGCCAGCAGCTTGTGGGACTACCACGTATTTCACACAGATACGCAGTATTTT.